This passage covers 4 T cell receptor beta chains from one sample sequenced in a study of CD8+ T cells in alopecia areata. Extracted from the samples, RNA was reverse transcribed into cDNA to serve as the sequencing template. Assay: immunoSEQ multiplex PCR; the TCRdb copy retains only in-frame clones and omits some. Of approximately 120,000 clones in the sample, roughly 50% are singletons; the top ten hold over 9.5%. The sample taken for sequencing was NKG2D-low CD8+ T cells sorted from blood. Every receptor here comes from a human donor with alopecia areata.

The DNA for the CDR3 is TGCAGTGCAAAGACGGATTACGAGCAGTACTTC. Translation: CSAKTDYEQYF. The chain carries TRBV20-1 and TRBJ2-7; unclear D gene. V dropped 6 bases and J dropped 4 bases, with 10 bases sitting between them. The CDR3 is 11 amino acids. Germline V gene lookup returns CDR1 DFQATT and CDR2 SNEGSKA (reference sequence).

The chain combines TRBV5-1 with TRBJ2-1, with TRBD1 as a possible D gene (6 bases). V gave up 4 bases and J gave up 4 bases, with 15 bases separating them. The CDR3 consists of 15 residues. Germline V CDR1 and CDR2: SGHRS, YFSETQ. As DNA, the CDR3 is TGCGCCAGCAGCCTCGAGGACACAGGGTACAATGAGCAGTTCTTC. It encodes CASSLEDTGYNEQFF.

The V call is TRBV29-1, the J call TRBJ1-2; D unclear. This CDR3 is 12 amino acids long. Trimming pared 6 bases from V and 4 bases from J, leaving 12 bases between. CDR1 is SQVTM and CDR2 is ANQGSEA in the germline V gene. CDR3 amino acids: CSVPDGRYGYTF. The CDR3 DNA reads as TGCAGCGTCCCGGACGGACGCTATGGCTACACCTTC.

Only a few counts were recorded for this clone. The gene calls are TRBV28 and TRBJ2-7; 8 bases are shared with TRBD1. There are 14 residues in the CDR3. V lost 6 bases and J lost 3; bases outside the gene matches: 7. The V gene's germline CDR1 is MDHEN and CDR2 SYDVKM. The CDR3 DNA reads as TGTGCCAGCAGCCTCCGGGACAGGAGCTACGAGCAGTACTTC. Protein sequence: CASSLRDRSYEQYF.